This TCR beta chain was recorded in a study of cytomegalovirus exposure and HLA in healthy donors. General study results and limits: The study carried out a later analysis of TCR beta sequences. It associated some 15,000 of them with specific HLA alleles at a false discovery rate of 0.05. HLA restriction was apparent for most CMV-associated TCR beta chains in a later analysis. Researchers catalogued around 150 TCR beta chains as cytomegalovirus-associated.

A multiplex PCR was run with 60 Vbeta primers and 13 Jbeta primers. The assay was immunoSEQ multiplex PCR, and TCRdb's table has in-frame clones only and misses some. The sample includes 100,000 to 150,000 clones, 75% to 85% of them seen just once. This clone was counted once. Antigen: not known. The TCR sequence derives from a male donor in good health and CMV-seronegative. Sequencing used PBMCs.

Written as DNA, the CDR3 is TGTGCCAGCAGTTGGGGCCGCCCGGGTGCCTACGAGCAGTACTTC. Translating it yields CASSWGRPGAYEQYF. This chain connects TRBV6-5 to TRBJ2-7, with D possibly TRBD1 on 5 matching bases. V was cut by 4 bases and J by 2 bases, with 15 bases left in between. The CDR3 runs 15 residues. Germline CDR1 MNHEY, CDR2 SVGAGI.